This entry lists 18 T cell receptor beta chains sequenced from one sample in a study of T cells and copy number aberrations in small-cell lung cancer. Clones were sequenced by immunoSEQ multiplex PCR, and TCRdb holds only the in-frame ones, with some missing. Of about 3,100 clones in the sample, about nine tenths are singletons; the top ten hold under 5%. The source material was normal tissue next to the tumor. The receptors stem from a man aged 45-65 years with small cell lung cancer.

V is TRBV2 and J is TRBJ2-5; a possible D gene is TRBD1 (6 bases). This CDR3 contains 15 residues. Trimming removed 8 bases at V and 4 bases at J, with 20 bases between. Per germline, CDR1 SNHLY and CDR2 FYNNEI. As DNA, the CDR3 is TGTGCCAGCGGGATTACAGGGAAGAGGATAGAGACCCAGTACTTC. It specifies CASGITGKRIETQYF.

The chain uses TRBV30 and TRBJ1-4, with D possibly matching TRBD1 (5 bases). The V end was cut by 5 bases, the J end by 0 bases, with 19 bases between. The CDR3 length is 17 residues. Germline-derived CDR1 and CDR2 are GTSNPN and SVGIG (reference sequence). CDR3 DNA sequence: TGTGCCTGGGGTGCTCGACACAGGATCGCAACTAATGAAAAACTGTTTTTT. Amino acid sequence: CAWGARHRIATNEKLFF.

This clone was observed once. The gene calls are TRBV7-2 and TRBJ1-1, with TRBD1 as a possible D gene (6 bases). Germline V gene sequence: CDR1 SGHTA, CDR2 FQGNSA. This CDR3 contains 16 residues. V was shortened by 1 base and J by 8 bases, with 20 bases between the two germline ends. DNA of the CDR3: TGTGCCAGCAGCTTAGGGCGGGGACATGGGTTCCCCGAAGCTTTCTTT. Amino acid sequence: CASSLGRGHGFPEAFF.

The chain joins TRBV5-1 to TRBJ1-1, with 7 bases matching TRBD1. The germline V gene encodes CDR1 SGHRS and CDR2 YFSETQ. V lost 2 bases, J lost 6 bases, and 7 bases stayed unmatched. The CDR3 runs 14 residues. In DNA, the CDR3 is TGCGCCAGCAGCTTTGCAGGGGGGGAGTCTGAAGCTTTCTTT. Translated: CASSFAGGESEAFF.

The chain employs TRBV29-1 and TRBJ1-3; D remains ambiguous. The germline V gene has CDR1 SQVTM and CDR2 ANQGSEA. This CDR3 spans 16 amino acids. Trimming removed 2 bases from V and 0 bases from J, with 14 bases in between. CDR3 residues: CSVESRAINSGNTIYF. CDR3 sequence (DNA): TGCAGCGTTGAATCCCGGGCGATAAACTCTGGAAACACCATATATTTT.

V is TRBV4-3 and J is TRBJ1-3; the D gene is possibly TRBD1 (5 bases). The V end lost 0 bases, the J end lost 8 bases, and 11 bases lay between the germline ends. Germline-derived CDR1 and CDR2 are LGHNA and YSLEER. CDR3 length: 14 residues. DNA for the CDR3: TGCGCCAGCAGCCAAGAGAAGGGGTCGCACACCATATATTTT. As protein: CASSQEKGSHTIYF.

This clone was detected once. CDR3 sequence reads: CASSPFGTRNEQFF. The CDR3 DNA follows: TGTGCCAGCAGTCCCTTCGGGACTCGCAATGAGCAGTTCTTC. J is TRBJ2-1 and V is TRBV6-5, with D possibly TRBD2 on 6 matching bases. The germline V gene encodes CDR1 MNHEY and CDR2 SVGAGI. The ends were cut back, 5 bases at V and 6 bases at J, with 14 bases in the middle. This CDR3 comprises 14 residues.

V is TRBV30 and J is TRBJ1-1, with TRBD1 identical over 9 bases. CDR1 is GTSNPN and CDR2 is SVGIG in the germline V gene (reference sequence). The CDR3 is 14 amino acids. Unmatched junction bases numbered 5, after V lost 3 bases and J lost 3 bases. CDR3 sequence (DNA): TGTGCCTGGAGGGCCTGGACAGGGGACACTGAAGCTTTCTTT. Translation gives CAWRAWTGDTEAFF.

V is TRBV12-5 and J is TRBJ2-2; 7 nucleotides match TRBD2. CDR3 length: 18 amino acids. The V segment lost 3 bases and the J segment 4 bases; nucleotides outside the gene matches: 14. CDR1 LGHNT and CDR2 FRNRAP come from the germline V gene. The CDR3 sequence: CASGLGRGGLGSTGELFF. CDR3 sequence (DNA): TGTGCTAGTGGTTTAGGAAGGGGAGGACTAGGAAGCACCGGGGAGCTGTTTTTT. Full variable domain (remainder filled in from reference TRBV12-5 and TRBJ2-2): DARVTQTPRHKVTEMGQEVTMRCQPILGHNTVFWYRQTMMQGLELLAYFRNRAPLDDSGMPKDRFSAEMPDATLATLKIQPSEPRDSAVYFCASGLGRGGLGSTGELFFGEGSRLTVL.

The chain employs TRBV25-1 and TRBJ2-1; the D call may be TRBD1 or TRBD2 (6 bases each). This CDR3 spans 17 amino acids. CDR1 MGHDK and CDR2 SYGVNS come from the germline V gene. The germline V and J ends were trimmed by 4 bases and 5 bases, with 21 bases remaining between them. CDR3 sequence: CASSVKPTRGHDNEQFF. The DNA for the CDR3 is TGTGCCAGCAGTGTGAAACCGACCCGGGGGCATGACAATGAGCAGTTCTTC.

This chain connects TRBV25-1 to TRBJ1-1, with unresolved D. Trimming cost V 7 bases and J 0 bases, with 9 bases left between them. Per germline, CDR1 MGHDK and CDR2 SYGVNS. The CDR3 covers 13 residues. The CDR3 here is CASISNLNTEAFF. In DNA, the CDR3 is TGTGCCAGCATAAGCAACCTGAACACTGAAGCTTTCTTT.

The rearrangement links TRBV29-1 to TRBJ2-1; 9 bases match TRBD1. In germline, CDR1 is SQVTM, CDR2 ANQGSEA. CDR3 length equals 13 residues. V shed 6 bases and J 2 bases; nucleotides not matched to a gene: 2. This CDR3 reads CSVGTGTYNEQFF. In DNA form, the CDR3 reads TGCAGCGTAGGGACAGGGACCTACAATGAGCAGTTCTTC.

J is TRBJ1-2 and V is TRBV7-9; D not resolved. Germline CDR1 reads SEHNR; CDR2 reads FQNEAQ (reference sequence). The CDR3 has 15 amino acids. Between the trimmed V and J ends, which lost 2 bases and 7 bases, there was a span of 17 bases. The CDR3 nucleotides are TGTGCCAGCAGCTTAACCGCGGCCTCAGCCCTTGGCTACACCTTC. Amino acids: CASSLTAASALGYTF.

In regard to this clone: The same CDR3 arises from other DNA sequences in this sample as well. CDR3 nucleotide sequence: TGTGCCAGCAGTTTACGTAGGGGTACTGAAGCTTTCTTT. This encodes CASSLRRGTEAFF. The chain is built from TRBV28 and TRBJ1-1, with D perhaps TRBD1 (5 bases). Germline V CDR1 and CDR2: MDHEN, SYDVKM. CDR3 size: 13 residues. Trimming pared 2 bases from V and 5 bases from J, leaving 9 bases between.

By share, this clone counts as large. The gene calls are TRBV5-6 and TRBJ2-2; no definite D call. CDR1 and CDR2 from the germline V gene are SGHDT and YYEEEE. This CDR3 has 14 residues. Trimming left V 0 bases short and J 3 bases short, with 6 bases between. CDR3 region: CASSLVQHTGELFF. The CDR3 DNA sequence: TGTGCCAGCAGCTTGGTTCAGCACACCGGGGAGCTGTTTTTT.

V and J are TRBV11-3 and TRBJ2-7, with D tentatively TRBD2 (6 bases). The V end lost 1 base, the J end lost 3 bases, and 10 bases lay between the germline ends. Germline CDR1 SGHNT, CDR2 YENEEA. The CDR3 is 14 residues long. The CDR3 DNA reads TGTGCCAGCAGCTTAGGGGGGGAGGACTACGAGCAGTACTTC. It translates to CASSLGGEDYEQYF.

The chain is built from TRBV5-1 and TRBJ2-1, with TRBD2 matching 15 bases. J gave up 12 bases and V 4 bases, and 5 bases lay outside the gene matches. The CDR3 length is 14 residues. Germline V gene lookup returns CDR1 SGHRS and CDR2 YFSETQ. The CDR3 loop reads CASSPRTSGGAQFF. CDR3 sequence (DNA): TGCGCCAGCAGCCCCCGGACTAGCGGGGGGGCGCAGTTCTTC.

CDR3 residues: CVPGGPENTGELFF. The CDR3 region has the DNA TGTGTTCCGGGGGGACCGGAGAACACCGGGGAGCTGTTTTTT. The J gene is TRBJ2-2, the V gene TRBV28; TRBD2 aligns across 7 bases. This CDR3 contains 14 residues. The germline gives CDR1 MDHEN, CDR2 SYDVKM.